This entry describes one T cell receptor beta chain. The sample is drawn from a study of cytomegalovirus exposure and HLA in healthy donors. It was with 60 Vbeta and 13 Jbeta primers that the PCR ran. The repertoire was sequenced with immunoSEQ multiplex PCR; TCRdb's copy has only in-frame clones and lacks some. The listing contains tens of thousands of clones. This CDR3 spans 13 amino acids. The germline V and J ends were trimmed by 5 bases and 3 bases, with 10 bases remaining between them. Germline V CDR1 and CDR2: MDHEN, SYDVKM. The sample comprised PBMCs. This sequence was found in a male donor in good health and CMV-seronegative. The V and J genes are TRBV28 and TRBJ2-5; TRBD1 is a possible D gene (6 bases). The CDR3 DNA follows: TGTGCCAGCAGTCCGGACAGCGAAGAGACCCAGTACTTC. Translating it yields CASSPDSEETQYF.